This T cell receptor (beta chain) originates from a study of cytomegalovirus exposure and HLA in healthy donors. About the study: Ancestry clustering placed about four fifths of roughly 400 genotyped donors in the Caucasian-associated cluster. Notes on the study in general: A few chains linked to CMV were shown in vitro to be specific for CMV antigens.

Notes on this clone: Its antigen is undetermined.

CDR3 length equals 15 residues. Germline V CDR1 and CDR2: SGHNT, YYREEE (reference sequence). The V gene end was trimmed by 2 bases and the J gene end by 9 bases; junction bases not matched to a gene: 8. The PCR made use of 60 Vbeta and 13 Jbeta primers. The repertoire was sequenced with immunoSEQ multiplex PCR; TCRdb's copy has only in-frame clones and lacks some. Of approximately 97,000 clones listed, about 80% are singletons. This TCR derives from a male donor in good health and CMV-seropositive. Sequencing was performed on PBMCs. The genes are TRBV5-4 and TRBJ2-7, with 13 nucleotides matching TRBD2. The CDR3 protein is CASSLLTSGGEVQYF. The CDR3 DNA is TGTGCCAGCAGCTTATTAACTAGCGGGGGGGAGGTGCAGTACTTC. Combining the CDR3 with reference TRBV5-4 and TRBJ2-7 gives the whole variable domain ETGVTQSPTHLIKTRGQQVTLRCSSQSGHNTVSWYQQALGQGPQFIFQYYREEENGRGNFPPRFSGLQFPNYSSELNVNALELDDSALYLCASSLLTSGGEVQYFGPGTRLTVT.